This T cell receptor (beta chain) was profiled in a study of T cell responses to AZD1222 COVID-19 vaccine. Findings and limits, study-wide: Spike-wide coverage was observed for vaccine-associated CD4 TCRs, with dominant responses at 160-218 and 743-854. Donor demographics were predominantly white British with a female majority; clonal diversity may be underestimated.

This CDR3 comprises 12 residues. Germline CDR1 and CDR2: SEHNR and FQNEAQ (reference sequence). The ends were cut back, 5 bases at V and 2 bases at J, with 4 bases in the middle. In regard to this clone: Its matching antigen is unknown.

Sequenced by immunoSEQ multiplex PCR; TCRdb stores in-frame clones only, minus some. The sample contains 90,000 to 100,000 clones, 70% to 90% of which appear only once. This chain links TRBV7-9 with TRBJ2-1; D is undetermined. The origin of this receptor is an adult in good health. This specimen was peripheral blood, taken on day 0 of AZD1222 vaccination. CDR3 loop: CASSMTYNEQFF. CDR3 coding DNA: TGTGCCAGCAGCATGACCTACAATGAGCAGTTCTTC. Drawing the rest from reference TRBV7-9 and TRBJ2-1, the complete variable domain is DTGVSQNPRHKITKRGQNVTFRCDPISEHNRLYWYRQTLGQGPEFLTYFQNEAQLEKSRLLSDRFSAERPKGSFSTLEIQRTEQGDSAMYLCASSMTYNEQFFGPGTRLTVL.